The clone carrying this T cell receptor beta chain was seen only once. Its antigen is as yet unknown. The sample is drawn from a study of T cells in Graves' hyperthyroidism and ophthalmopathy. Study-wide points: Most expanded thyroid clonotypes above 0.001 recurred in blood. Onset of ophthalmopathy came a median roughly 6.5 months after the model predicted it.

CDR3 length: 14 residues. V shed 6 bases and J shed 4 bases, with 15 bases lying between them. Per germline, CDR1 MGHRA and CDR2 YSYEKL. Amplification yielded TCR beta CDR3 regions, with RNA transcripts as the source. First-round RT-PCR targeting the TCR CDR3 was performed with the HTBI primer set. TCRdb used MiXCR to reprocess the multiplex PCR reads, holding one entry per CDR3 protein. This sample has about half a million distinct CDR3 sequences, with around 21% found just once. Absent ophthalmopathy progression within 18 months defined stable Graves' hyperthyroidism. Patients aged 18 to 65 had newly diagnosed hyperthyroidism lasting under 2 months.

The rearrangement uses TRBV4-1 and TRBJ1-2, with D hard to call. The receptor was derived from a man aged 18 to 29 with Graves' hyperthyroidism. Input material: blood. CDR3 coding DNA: TGCGCCAGCAGGGAAGATAGGACCTCCTATGGCTACACCTTC. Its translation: CASREDRTSYGYTF.